The sequence of this T cell receptor beta chain was determined in a study of type 1 and type 2 diabetes patients. Trimming pared 6 bases from V and 5 bases from J, leaving 7 bases between. The CDR3 has 11 residues. The germline CDR1 and CDR2 sequences are MDHEN and SYDVKM. In its sample, this clonotype was seen a few times. The antigen is unknown. Study-wide results and limits: A median of one highly-expanded CD4+ clone, covering 3% to 4.5% of reads, occurred in type 2 diabetes.

Amplification started from genomic DNA. Multiplex PCR with 30 forward and 13 reverse primers amplified the TCR beta CDR3. MiXCR, run by TCRdb on the multiplex PCR reads, gives a single entry per CDR3 protein. The sample has more than 250,000 distinct CDR3 sequences, around 47% seen once; the top ten hold roughly 13%. Standard classification criteria confirmed type 1 or type 2 diabetes in all patients. Peripheral blood, around 9.5 milliliters per participant, was collected. The chain joins TRBV28 to TRBJ2-5; D unresolved. The sequenced material came from peripheral blood mononuclear cells (PBMCs). This clonotype was obtained from a man aged 18 to 30 with type 2 diabetes. CDR3 in amino acids: CASSNGETQYF. The CDR3 coding sequence is TGTGCCAGCAGCAACGGGGAGACCCAGTACTTC.